Sequencing of this TCR beta chain was carried out in a study of beta chain features in type 1 diabetes. The overall study: There was similarity between patients and healthy donors in age, gender and cell yields. Notes on the study in general: Shorter TCRB CDR3s, moderately but significantly so, were found in Type 1 diabetes patients in all four CD4+ subsets.

Expressed TCRB transcripts were sequenced, since all the RNA that had been isolated was reverse transcribed. TCRdb keeps only in-frame clones here, not all; method: immunoSEQ multiplex PCR. The sample shows about 180,000 clones, around 8% of them seen only once. In its sample, this clone was seen a few times. Its cognate antigen is unknown. The TCR sequence derives from a woman in her thirties or forties with type 1 diabetes. Sequences were obtained from central memory CD4+ T cells from blood.

The CDR3: CASSIVASGTYEQYF. CDR3 sequence (DNA): TGTGCCAGCAGCATAGTGGCTAGCGGAACCTACGAGCAGTACTTC. This chain links TRBV11-2 with TRBJ2-7; 7 nucleotides line up with TRBD2. Germline V gene sequence: CDR1 SGHAT, CDR2 FQNNGV. The junction had 9 bases not matched to a gene; V was cut back by 5 bases and J by 2 bases. This CDR3 is 15 amino acids long. Looking up the rest from reference TRBV11-2 and TRBJ2-7 gives the full variable domain: EAGVAQSPRYKIIEKRQSVAFWCNPISGHATLYWYQQILGQGPKLLIQFQNNGVVDDSQLPKDRFSAERLKGVDSTLKIQPAKLEDSAVYLCASSIVASGTYEQYFGPGTRLTVT.